One and the same sample provided the 22 T cell receptor beta chains below, sequenced in a study of beta chain features in type 1 diabetes. Sequencing targeted expressed TCRB transcripts, as all isolated RNA had been reverse transcribed. Some clones are missing from TCRdb's copy, which holds only in-frame ones; the method was immunoSEQ multiplex PCR. Seen here are under 550,000 clones, more than 9.5% observed once, and the top ten hold more than 0.045%. The specimen was naive CD4+ T cells from blood. Receptors were obtained from a woman aged 18-35 years in good health.

This clone was counted a few times. This chain links TRBV27 with TRBJ2-6, with a possible D match to TRBD1 (6 bases). The CDR3 length is 17 residues. Germline V lookup: CDR1 MNHEY, CDR2 SMNVEV (reference sequence). The V and J ends lost 5 bases and 1 base respectively, with 15 bases between them. The chain's CDR3 is CASSPQGRSSGANVLTF. CDR3 coding DNA: TGTGCCAGCAGTCCACAGGGTAGGTCTTCTGGGGCCAACGTCCTGACTTTC.

In this sample, this clone turned up a few times. The gene calls are TRBV7-2 and TRBJ2-7; D ambiguous. Between the trimmed V and J ends, which lost 5 bases and 3 bases, there was a span of 11 bases. The CDR3 totals 13 residues. From germline, CDR1 is SGHTA and CDR2 FQGNSA. CDR3 in amino acids: CASSKTANYEQYF. In DNA, the CDR3 is TGTGCCAGCAGCAAAACGGCCAACTACGAGCAGTACTTC.

The V gene is TRBV19, the J gene TRBJ2-1; D gene unclear. The CDR3 has 15 amino acids. Germline V gives CDR1 LNHDA, CDR2 SQIVND (reference sequence). V was cut by 5 bases and J by 3 bases, with 14 bases left in between. The CDR3 region has the DNA TGTGCCAGTAGTCATCTAAGCGTCGACTACAATGAGCAGTTCTTC. Translation gives CASSHLSVDYNEQFF. Filled out from reference TRBV19 and TRBJ2-1, the complete variable domain reads DGGITQSPKYLFRKEGQNVTLSCEQNLNHDAMYWYRQDPGQGLRLIYYSQIVNDFQKGDIAEGYSVSREKKESFPLTVTSAQKNPTAFYLCASSHLSVDYNEQFFGPGTRLTVL.

This sequence joins TRBV15 and TRBJ1-1; D perhaps matches TRBD1 (5 bases). The V end was cut by 4 bases, the J end by 3 bases, with 9 bases between. From germline, CDR1 is LNHNV and CDR2 YYDKDF (reference sequence). The CDR3 spans 13 residues. CDR3 residues: CATSNRGDTEAFF. CDR3 sequence (DNA): TGTGCCACCAGCAACCGGGGGGACACTGAAGCTTTCTTT.

The V and J genes are TRBV4-2 and TRBJ2-3; unclear D gene. Germline V gene sequence: CDR1 LGHNA, CDR2 YNFKEQ. CDR3 size: 15 residues. V dropped 0 bases and J dropped 2 bases, with 9 bases sitting between them. The CDR3 region is CASSQDRGFTDTQYF. The CDR3 bases are TGTGCCAGCAGCCAAGATCGTGGATTCACAGATACGCAGTATTTT.

The gene calls are TRBV7-2 and TRBJ2-1; a possible D gene is TRBD1 (6 bases). The CDR3 is 14 residues long. With 3 bases removed from V and 3 bases from J, the gap between germline ends came to 9 bases. Germline values: CDR1 SGHTA, CDR2 FQGNSA. The CDR3 region has the DNA TGTGCCAGCAGCTTCTTACAGGGCTACAATGAGCAGTTCTTC. This gives the protein CASSFLQGYNEQFF.

The chain employs TRBV13 and TRBJ2-7; tentatively, D is TRBD2 (6 bases). V lost 5 bases, J lost 0 bases, and 17 bases lay in between. The CDR3 length is 16 residues. The germline V gene has CDR1 PRHDT and CDR2 FYEKMQ (reference sequence). The CDR3 DNA reads TGTGCCAGCAGCCCGATAGCGGAGAACCTCTCCTACGAGCAGTACTTC. Translated, it gives CASSPIAENLSYEQYF.

This clone showed up just a few times. The sample carries other DNA sequences with the same CDR3. V usage is TRBV4-3 and J usage is TRBJ2-6; a weak D match, TRBD2 (5 bases). Germline loops: CDR1 LGHNA, CDR2 YSLEER. The CDR3 runs to 15 residues. V lost 0 bases to trimming and J lost 2 bases, with 5 bases between them. The CDR3 loop reads CASSQDGTGANVLTF. For the CDR3, the DNA is TGCGCCAGCAGCCAAGACGGGACTGGGGCCAACGTCCTGACTTTC.

The V call is TRBV18, the J call TRBJ1-1, with D uncertain. V gave up 5 bases and J gave up 2 bases, with 9 bases separating them. Germline loops: CDR1 KGHSH, CDR2 LQKENI. The CDR3 runs to 13 residues. The CDR3 sequence: CASSVWSNTEAFF. CDR3 DNA sequence: TGTGCCAGCTCAGTTTGGAGTAACACTGAAGCTTTCTTT.

This clone has a handful of counts. The chain couples TRBV7-2 to TRBJ2-1; 11 bases fit TRBD2. This CDR3 region has 16 residues. Germline CDR1 is SGHTA and CDR2 is FQGNSA. After removal of 5 bases from V and 10 bases from J, the junction contained 13 bases not matched to a gene. CDR3 sequence (DNA): TGTGCCAGCAGCCTCAACGCTCTTGGGACTAGCGGAGAGCAGTTCTTC. The encoded protein is CASSLNALGTSGEQFF.

This clone showed up just a few times. The CDR3 nucleotides read TGTGCCAGCAGCTCATCTTTGTGGAGACAGTACTTC. Protein product: CASSSSLWRQYF. The V call is TRBV7-9, the J call TRBJ2-7; D remains unclear. The CDR3 length is 12 residues. V gave up 4 bases and J gave up 10 bases, with 14 bases separating them. Germline V gene data show CDR1 as SEHNR and CDR2 as FQNEAQ (reference sequence).

This clone was detected only a few times. V usage is TRBV30 and J usage is TRBJ2-1; 11 bases align to TRBD2. The CDR3 has 18 residues. CDR1 and CDR2 (germline): GTSNPN, SVGIG (reference sequence). J lost 0 bases, V lost 2 bases, and 9 bases had no gene match. Here the CDR3 reads CAWSKPGLAASSYNEQFF. Written as DNA, the CDR3 is TGTGCCTGGAGTAAACCGGGACTAGCGGCCAGCTCCTACAATGAGCAGTTCTTC.

The chain employs TRBV2 and TRBJ2-5; TRBD1 agrees at 8 bases. V shed 5 bases, J shed 5 bases, and the junction held 4 bases outside the gene matches. The CDR3 runs 13 residues. Germline CDR1 reads SNHLY; CDR2 reads FYNNEI. The CDR3 loop is CASSTNRGETQYF. The DNA for the CDR3 is TGTGCCAGCAGTACAAACAGGGGGGAGACCCAGTACTTC.

This clone was counted between two and nine times. This chain connects TRBV28 to TRBJ1-6; D is ambiguous. This CDR3 has 12 residues. Trimming removed 2 bases from V and 18 bases from J, with 14 bases in between. Germline-derived CDR1 and CDR2 are MDHEN and SYDVKM. Here the CDR3 DNA reads TGTGCCAGCAGTTTACCCCACTACGTGCCCCACTTT. Translation: CASSLPHYVPHF.

The rearrangement uses TRBV7-2 and TRBJ2-1; 8 bases are a match to TRBD2. Germline V gene lookup returns CDR1 SGHTA and CDR2 FQGNSA. V dropped 3 bases and J dropped 0; count of bases not matched to a gene: 1. CDR3 length: 15 amino acids. CDR3 amino acids: CASSFREGSYNEQFF. The CDR3 DNA follows: TGTGCCAGCAGCTTTCGGGAGGGCTCCTACAATGAGCAGTTCTTC.

This clone occurred a few times. The chain links TRBV11-2 to TRBJ2-3; tentatively, D is TRBD1 or TRBD2 (5 bases each). The CDR3 runs to 17 residues. Germline CDR1 is SGHAT and CDR2 is FQNNGV. V shed 0 bases and J shed 2 bases, with 15 bases lying between them. Here the CDR3 reads CASSLDLLAGNTDTQYF. The CDR3, as DNA: TGTGCCAGCAGCTTAGATTTGCTAGCAGGGAACACAGATACGCAGTATTTT.

This clone has more than one count but fewer than ten. For the CDR3, the DNA is TGTGCCAGCAGCTTAGTGAACAGGATAACTGAAGCTTTCTTT. Its translation is CASSLVNRITEAFF. The chain couples TRBV7-8 to TRBJ1-1, with TRBD1 as a possible D gene (5 bases). Germline-derived CDR1 and CDR2 are SGHVS and FQNEAQ. The V end was cut by 1 base, the J end by 5 bases, with 11 bases between. The CDR3 consists of 14 residues.

The V and J genes are TRBV7-2 and TRBJ2-7; D unclear. The V gene lost 5 bases and the J gene lost 0 bases, with 23 bases spanning the gap. The CDR3 is made up of 18 amino acids. Germline V gene data show CDR1 as SGHTA and CDR2 as FQGNSA. The CDR3 DNA reads as TGTGCCAGCAGCGCCCGTGGCTATATGACGCTAAGCTCCTACGAGCAGTACTTC. Amino acids: CASSARGYMTLSSYEQYF.

This clone has only a few counts. The chain combines TRBV15 with TRBJ2-1, with 9 nucleotides matching TRBD1. Germline V gene lookup returns CDR1 LNHNV and CDR2 YYDKDF (reference sequence). V lost 4 bases, J lost 7 bases, and 11 bases stayed unmatched. The CDR3 has 16 residues. In DNA, the CDR3 is TGTGCCACCAGCACCTCCGGGACAGGGATTGTAAATGAGCAGTTCTTC. This translates into CATSTSGTGIVNEQFF. The variable domain in full, with the rest retrieved from reference TRBV15 and TRBJ2-1, is DAMVIQNPRYQVTQFGKPVTLSCSQTLNHNVMYWYQQKSSQAPKLLFHYYDKDFNNEADTPDNFQSRRPNTSFCFLDIRSPGLGDTAMYLCATSTSGTGIVNEQFFGPGTRLTVL.

This clone was observed a few times. The chain couples TRBV5-1 to TRBJ1-1, with TRBD1 matching over 9 bases. V shed 4 bases, J shed 4 bases, and the junction held 2 bases outside the gene matches. This CDR3 is 13 amino acids long. Germline V gene data show CDR1 as SGHRS and CDR2 as YFSETQ. CDR3 coding DNA: TGCGCCAGCAGCGGGACAGGGATCACTGAAGCTTTCTTT. Amino acids: CASSGTGITEAFF.

V usage is TRBV20-1 and J usage is TRBJ2-1; D remains ambiguous. The CDR3 sequence is 11 residues long. Trimming left V 2 bases short and J 10 bases short, with 9 bases between. Looked up from germline, CDR1 is DFQATT and CDR2 is SNEGSKA (reference sequence). The CDR3 spells CSARWALEQFF. The CDR3 DNA sequence: TGCAGTGCTAGATGGGCGTTAGAGCAGTTCTTC.

This clone was counted a few times. V usage is TRBV18 and J usage is TRBJ2-1; no firm D call. The V end lost 2 bases, the J end lost 9 bases, and 11 bases lay between the germline ends. Germline V CDR1 and CDR2: KGHSH, LQKENI. The CDR3 runs to 13 residues. In DNA, the CDR3 is TGTGCCAGCTCACCATCGCCTACGGGTGAGCAGTTCTTC. Amino acids: CASSPSPTGEQFF. Supplemented by reference TRBV18 and TRBJ2-1, the full variable domain reads NAGVMQNPRHLVRRRGQEARLRCSPMKGHSHVYWYRQLPEEGLKFMVYLQKENIIDESGMPKERFSAEFPKEGPSILRIQQVVRGDSAAYFCASSPSPTGEQFFGPGTRLTVL.